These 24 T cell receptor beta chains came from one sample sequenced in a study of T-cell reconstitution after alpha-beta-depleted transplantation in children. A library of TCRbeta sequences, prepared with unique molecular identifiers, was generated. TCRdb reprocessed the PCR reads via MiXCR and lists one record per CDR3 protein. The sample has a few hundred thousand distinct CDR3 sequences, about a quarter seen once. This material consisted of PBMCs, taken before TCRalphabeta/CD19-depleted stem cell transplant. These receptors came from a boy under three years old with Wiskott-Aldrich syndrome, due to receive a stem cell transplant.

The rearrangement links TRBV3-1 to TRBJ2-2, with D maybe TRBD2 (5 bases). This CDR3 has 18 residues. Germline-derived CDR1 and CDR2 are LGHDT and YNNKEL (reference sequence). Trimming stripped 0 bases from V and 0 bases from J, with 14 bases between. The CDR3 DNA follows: TGTGCCAGCAGCCAAGATCGGGGTCTAGCTGCGAACACCGGGGAGCTGTTTTTT. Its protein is CASSQDRGLAANTGELFF.

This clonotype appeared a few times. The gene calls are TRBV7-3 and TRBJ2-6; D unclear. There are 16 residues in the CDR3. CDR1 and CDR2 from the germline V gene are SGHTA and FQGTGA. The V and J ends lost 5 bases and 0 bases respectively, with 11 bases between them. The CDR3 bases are TGTGCCAGCAGCCTAAGACCGTTCTCTGGGGCCAACGTCCTGACTTTC. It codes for CASSLRPFSGANVLTF. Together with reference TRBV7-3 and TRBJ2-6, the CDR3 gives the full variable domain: GAGVSQTPSNKVTEKGKYVELRCDPISGHTALYWYRQSLGQGPEFLIYFQGTGAADDSGLPNDRFFAVRPEGSVSTLKIQRTERGDSAVYLCASSLRPFSGANVLTFGAGSRLTVL.

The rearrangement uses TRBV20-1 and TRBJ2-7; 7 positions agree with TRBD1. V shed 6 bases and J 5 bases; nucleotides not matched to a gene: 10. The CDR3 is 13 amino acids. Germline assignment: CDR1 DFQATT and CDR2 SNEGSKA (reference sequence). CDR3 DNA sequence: TGCAGTGCCCTGGGGACAGTAGAGGACGAGCAGTACTTC. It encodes CSALGTVEDEQYF.

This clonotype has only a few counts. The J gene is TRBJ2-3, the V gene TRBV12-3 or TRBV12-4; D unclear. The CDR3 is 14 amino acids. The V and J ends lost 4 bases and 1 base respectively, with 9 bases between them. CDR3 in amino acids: CASSYSRRTDTQYF. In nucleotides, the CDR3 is TGTGCCAGCAGTTACTCGCGACGCACAGATACGCAGTATTTT.

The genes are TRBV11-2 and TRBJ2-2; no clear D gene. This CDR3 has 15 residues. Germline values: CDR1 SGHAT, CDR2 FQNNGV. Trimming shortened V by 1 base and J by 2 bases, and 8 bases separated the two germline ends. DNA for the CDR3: TGTGCCAGCAGCTTAGTCGGATCTAACACCGGGGAGCTGTTTTTT. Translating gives CASSLVGSNTGELFF.

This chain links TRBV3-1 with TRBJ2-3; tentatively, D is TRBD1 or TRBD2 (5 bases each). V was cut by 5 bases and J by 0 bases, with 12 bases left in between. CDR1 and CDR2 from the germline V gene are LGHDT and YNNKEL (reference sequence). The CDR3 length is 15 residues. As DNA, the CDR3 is TGTGCCAGCAGCTCTATTGGGGGAAGCACAGATACGCAGTATTTT. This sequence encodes CASSSIGGSTDTQYF.

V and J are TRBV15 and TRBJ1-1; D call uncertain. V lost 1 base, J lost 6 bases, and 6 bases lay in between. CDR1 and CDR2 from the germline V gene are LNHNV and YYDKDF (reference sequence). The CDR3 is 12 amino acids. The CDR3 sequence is CATSRVGAEAFF. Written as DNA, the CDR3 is TGTGCCACCAGCAGAGTCGGCGCTGAAGCTTTCTTT.

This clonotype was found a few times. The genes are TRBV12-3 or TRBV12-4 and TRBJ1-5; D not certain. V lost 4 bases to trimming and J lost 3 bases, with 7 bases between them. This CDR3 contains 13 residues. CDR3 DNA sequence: TGTGCCAGCAGTTCTGGTTCCAATCAGCCCCAGCATTTT. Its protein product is CASSSGSNQPQHF.

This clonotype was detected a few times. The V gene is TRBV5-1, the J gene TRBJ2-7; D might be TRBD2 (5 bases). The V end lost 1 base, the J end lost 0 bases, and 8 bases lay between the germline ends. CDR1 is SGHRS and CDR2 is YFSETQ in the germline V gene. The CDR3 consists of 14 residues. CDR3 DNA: TGCGCCAGCAGCTTGAGAGGAGGCTCCTACGAGCAGTACTTC. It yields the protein CASSLRGGSYEQYF.

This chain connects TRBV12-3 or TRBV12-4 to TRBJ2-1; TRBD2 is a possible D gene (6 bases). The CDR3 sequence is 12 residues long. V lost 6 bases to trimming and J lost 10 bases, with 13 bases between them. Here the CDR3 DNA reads TGTGCCAGCAGCCTCGGAGGGCAGGAGCAGTTCTTC. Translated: CASSLGGQEQFF.

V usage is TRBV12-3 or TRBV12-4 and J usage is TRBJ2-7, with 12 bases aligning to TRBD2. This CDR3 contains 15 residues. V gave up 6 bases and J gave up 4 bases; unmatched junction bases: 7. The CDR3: CASRPRLAGDYEQYF. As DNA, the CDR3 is TGTGCCAGCAGACCAAGACTAGCGGGAGATTACGAGCAGTACTTC.

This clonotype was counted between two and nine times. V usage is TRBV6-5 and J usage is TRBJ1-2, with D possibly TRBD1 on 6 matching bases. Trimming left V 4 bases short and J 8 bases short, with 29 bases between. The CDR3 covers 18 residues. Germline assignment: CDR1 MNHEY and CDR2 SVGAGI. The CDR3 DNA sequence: TGTGCCAGCAGTTTCCTAAGCGGGGGCGGGGGTTTGCTATACGGCTACACCTTC. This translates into CASSFLSGGGGLLYGYTF.

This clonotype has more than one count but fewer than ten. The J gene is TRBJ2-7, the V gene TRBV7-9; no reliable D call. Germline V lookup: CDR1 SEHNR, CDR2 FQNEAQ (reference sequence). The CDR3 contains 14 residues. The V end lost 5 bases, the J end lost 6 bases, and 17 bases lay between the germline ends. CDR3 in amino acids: CASSLLGPASEQYF. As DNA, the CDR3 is TGTGCCAGCAGCCTACTCGGTCCGGCGAGCGAGCAGTACTTC.

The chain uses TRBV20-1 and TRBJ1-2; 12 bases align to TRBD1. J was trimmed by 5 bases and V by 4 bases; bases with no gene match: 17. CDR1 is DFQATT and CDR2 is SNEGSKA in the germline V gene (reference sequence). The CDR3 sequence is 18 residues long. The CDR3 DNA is TGCAGTGCTAAAGATACTGCCGGGACAGGGGGCCCCCTTTATGGCTACACCTTC. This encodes CSAKDTAGTGGPLYGYTF.

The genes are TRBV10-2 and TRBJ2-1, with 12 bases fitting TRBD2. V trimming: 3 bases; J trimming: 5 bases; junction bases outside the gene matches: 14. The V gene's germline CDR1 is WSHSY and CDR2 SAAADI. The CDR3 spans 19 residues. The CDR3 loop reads CASSETSGRFVGPHNEQFF. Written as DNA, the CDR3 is TGCGCCAGCAGTGAAACTAGCGGGAGGTTCGTTGGTCCCCACAATGAGCAGTTCTTC.

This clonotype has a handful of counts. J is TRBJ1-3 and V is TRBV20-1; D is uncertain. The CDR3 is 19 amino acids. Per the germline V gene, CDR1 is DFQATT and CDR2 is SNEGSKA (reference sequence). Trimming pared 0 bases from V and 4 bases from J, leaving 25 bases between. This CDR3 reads CSARDRATSSSSLGNTIYF. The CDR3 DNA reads TGCAGTGCTAGAGATAGGGCAACCAGCAGTTCTTCTCTCGGAAACACCATATATTTT.

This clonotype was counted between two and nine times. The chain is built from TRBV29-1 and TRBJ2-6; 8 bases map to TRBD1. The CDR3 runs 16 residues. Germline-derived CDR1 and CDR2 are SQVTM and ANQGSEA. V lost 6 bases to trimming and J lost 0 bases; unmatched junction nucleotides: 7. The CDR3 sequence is CSVPSTGGSGANVLTF. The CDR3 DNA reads TGCAGCGTGCCAAGCACAGGGGGCTCTGGGGCCAACGTCCTGACTTTC.

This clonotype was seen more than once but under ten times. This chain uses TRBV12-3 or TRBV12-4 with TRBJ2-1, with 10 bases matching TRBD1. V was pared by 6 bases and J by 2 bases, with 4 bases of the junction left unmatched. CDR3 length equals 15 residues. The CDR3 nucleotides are TGTGCCAGCAGGGCGGGACAGGGGCCCTACAATGAGCAGTTCTTC. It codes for CASRAGQGPYNEQFF.

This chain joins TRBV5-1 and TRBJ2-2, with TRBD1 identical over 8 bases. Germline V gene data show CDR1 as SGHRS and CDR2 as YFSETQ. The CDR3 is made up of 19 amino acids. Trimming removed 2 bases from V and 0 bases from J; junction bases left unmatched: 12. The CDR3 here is CASSFPWTGSHANTGELFF. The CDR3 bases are TGCGCCAGCAGCTTCCCCTGGACAGGGTCCCACGCGAACACCGGGGAGCTGTTTTTT.

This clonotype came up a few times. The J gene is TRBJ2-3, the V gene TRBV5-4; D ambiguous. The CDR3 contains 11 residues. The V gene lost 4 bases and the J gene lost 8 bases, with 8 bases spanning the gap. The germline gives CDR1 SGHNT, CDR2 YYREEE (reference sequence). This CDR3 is CASSRSGTQYF. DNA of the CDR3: TGTGCCAGCAGCAGGTCTGGTACGCAGTATTTT. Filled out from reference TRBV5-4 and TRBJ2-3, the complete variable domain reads ETGVTQSPTHLIKTRGQQVTLRCSSQSGHNTVSWYQQALGQGPQFIFQYYREEENGRGNFPPRFSGLQFPNYSSELNVNALELDDSALYLCASSRSGTQYFGPGTRLTVL.

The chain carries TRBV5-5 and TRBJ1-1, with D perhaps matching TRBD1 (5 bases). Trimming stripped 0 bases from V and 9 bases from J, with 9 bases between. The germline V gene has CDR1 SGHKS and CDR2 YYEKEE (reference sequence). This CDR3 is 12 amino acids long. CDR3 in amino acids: CASSLAEGKAFF. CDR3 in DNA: TGTGCCAGCAGCTTGGCTGAGGGGAAAGCTTTCTTT.

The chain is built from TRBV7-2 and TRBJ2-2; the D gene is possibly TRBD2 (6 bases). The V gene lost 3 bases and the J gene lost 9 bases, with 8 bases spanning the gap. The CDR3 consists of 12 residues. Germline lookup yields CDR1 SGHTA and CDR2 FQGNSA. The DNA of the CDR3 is TGTGCCAGCAGCTTGGCGGGAAGGGAGCTGTTTTTT. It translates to CASSLAGRELFF.

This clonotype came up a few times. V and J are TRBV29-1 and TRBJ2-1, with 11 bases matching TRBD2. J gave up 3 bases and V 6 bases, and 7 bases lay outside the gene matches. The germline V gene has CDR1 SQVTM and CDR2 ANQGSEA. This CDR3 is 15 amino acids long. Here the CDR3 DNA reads TGCAGCGTCTCCCTAGCGGGAGGTCTCTACAATGAGCAGTTCTTC. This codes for CSVSLAGGLYNEQFF.

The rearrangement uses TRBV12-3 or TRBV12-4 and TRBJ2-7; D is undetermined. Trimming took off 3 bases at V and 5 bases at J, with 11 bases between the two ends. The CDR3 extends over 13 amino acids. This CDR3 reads CASSLRYSHEQYF. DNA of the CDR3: TGTGCCAGCAGTTTGCGGTATAGCCACGAGCAGTACTTC.